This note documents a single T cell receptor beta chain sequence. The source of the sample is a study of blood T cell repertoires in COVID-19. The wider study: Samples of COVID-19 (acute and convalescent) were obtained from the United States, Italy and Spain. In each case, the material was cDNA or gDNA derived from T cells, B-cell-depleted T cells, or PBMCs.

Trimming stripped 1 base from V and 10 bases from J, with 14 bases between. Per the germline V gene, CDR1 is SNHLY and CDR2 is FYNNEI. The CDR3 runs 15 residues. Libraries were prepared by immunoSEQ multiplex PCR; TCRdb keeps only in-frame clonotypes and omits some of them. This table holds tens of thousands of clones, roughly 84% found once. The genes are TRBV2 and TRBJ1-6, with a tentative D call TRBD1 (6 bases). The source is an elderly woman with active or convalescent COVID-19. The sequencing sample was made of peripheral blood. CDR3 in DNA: TGTGCCAGCAGTGAAGGTAACAGGGCCCAGTCACCCCTCCACTTT. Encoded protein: CASSEGNRAQSPLHF.